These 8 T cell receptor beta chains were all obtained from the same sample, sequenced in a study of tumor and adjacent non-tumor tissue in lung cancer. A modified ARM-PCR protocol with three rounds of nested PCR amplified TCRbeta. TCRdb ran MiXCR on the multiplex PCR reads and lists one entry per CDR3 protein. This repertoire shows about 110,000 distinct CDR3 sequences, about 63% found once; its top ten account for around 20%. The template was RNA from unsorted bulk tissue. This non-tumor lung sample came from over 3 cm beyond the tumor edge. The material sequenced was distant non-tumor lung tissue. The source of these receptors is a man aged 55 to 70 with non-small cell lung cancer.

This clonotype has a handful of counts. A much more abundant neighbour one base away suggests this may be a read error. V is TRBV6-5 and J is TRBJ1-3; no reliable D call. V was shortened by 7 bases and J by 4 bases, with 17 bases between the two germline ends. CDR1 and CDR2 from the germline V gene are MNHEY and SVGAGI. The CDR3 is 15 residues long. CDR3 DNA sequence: TGTGCCAGCAAAATTAAGCCTGCGATAGGAAACACCATATATTTT. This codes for CASKIKPAIGNTIYF.

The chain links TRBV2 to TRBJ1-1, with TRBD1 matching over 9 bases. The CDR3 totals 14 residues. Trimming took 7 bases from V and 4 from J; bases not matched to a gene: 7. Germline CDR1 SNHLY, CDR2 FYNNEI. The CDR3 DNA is TGTGCCAGCAAGAAAGACAGGGGGGGCACTGAAGCTTTCTTT. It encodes CASKKDRGGTEAFF. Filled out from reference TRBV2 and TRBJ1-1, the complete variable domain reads EPEVTQTPSHQVTQMGQEVILRCVPISNHLYFYWYRQILGQKVEFLVSFYNNEISEKSEIFDDQFSVERPDGSNFTLKIRSTKLEDSAMYFCASKKDRGGTEAFFGQGTRLTVV.

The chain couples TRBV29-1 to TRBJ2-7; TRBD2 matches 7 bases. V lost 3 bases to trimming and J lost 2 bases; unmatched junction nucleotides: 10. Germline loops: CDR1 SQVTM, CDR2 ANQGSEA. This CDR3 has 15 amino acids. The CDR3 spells CSVEGLTVGTYEQYF. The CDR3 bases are TGCAGCGTTGAGGGACTAACGGTAGGAACCTACGAGCAGTACTTC.

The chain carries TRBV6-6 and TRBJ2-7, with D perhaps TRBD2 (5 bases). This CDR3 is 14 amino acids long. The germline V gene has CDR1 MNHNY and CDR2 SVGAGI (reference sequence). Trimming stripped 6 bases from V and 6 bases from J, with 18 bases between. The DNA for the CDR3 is TGTGCCAGCAGCCCTACCTTACTAGTGTTCGAGCAGTACTTC. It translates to CASSPTLLVFEQYF.

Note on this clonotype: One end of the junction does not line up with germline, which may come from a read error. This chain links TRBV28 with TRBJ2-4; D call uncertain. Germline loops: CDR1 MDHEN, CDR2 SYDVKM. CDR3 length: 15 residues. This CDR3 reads CASSPGPEAKNIQYF. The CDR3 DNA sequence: TGTGCCAGCAGTCCCGGACCTGAGGCCAAAAACATTCAATACTTC.

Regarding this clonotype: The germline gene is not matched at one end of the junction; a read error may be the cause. CDR3 amino acids: CACSLGQEYENTQYF. CDR3 nucleotide sequence: TGTGCCTGCAGCCTCGGACAGGAGTATGAAAATACGCAGTATTTT. V usage is TRBV11-2 and J usage is TRBJ2-3; 7 bases fit TRBD1. Germline assignment: CDR1 SGHAT and CDR2 FQNNGV. This CDR3 has 15 amino acids.

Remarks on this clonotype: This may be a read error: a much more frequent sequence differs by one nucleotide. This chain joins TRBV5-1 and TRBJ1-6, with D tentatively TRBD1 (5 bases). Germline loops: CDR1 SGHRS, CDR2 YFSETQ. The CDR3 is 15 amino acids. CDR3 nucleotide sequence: TGCGCCAGCAGCTTGGGACAGATCAATAATTCACCCCACCACTTT. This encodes CASSLGQINNSPHHF.

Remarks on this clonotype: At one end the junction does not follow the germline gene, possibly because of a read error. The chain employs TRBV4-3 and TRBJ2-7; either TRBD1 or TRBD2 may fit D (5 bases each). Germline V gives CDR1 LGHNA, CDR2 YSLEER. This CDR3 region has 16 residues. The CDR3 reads CASSQTTGTWGYEQYF. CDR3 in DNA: TGCGCCAGCAGCCAGACTACCGGAACATGGGGCTACGAACAGTACTTC.